What follows describes a single T cell receptor beta chain. This record belongs to a study of blood T cell repertoires in COVID-19. Across the study: Whether acute or convalescent, the COVID-19 samples came from the United States, Italy and Spain. Sample material is recorded as cDNA or gDNA derived from T cells, B-cell-depleted T cells, or PBMCs.

CDR1 is SGHVS, CDR2 FQNEAQ, per germline. V was trimmed by 4 bases and J by 3 bases, leaving 10 bases between them. CDR3 size: 13 residues. How the authors handled the data: For nucleated cells, counts were estimated from reference gene primer amplification. Generated by immunoSEQ multiplex PCR, the TCRdb table keeps only in-frame clones and is missing some. V and J calls and clone size are copied from that table; D and trimming were computed from the DNA. In the table there are about 110,000 clones, about 86% of which are singletons. The chain couples TRBV7-8 to TRBJ2-7; TRBD2 is a possible D gene (5 bases). Material: peripheral blood. This sequence was found in a woman between 45 and 60 years old with active or convalescent COVID-19. CDR3 nucleotides: TGTGCCAGCAGCTCAGGACTTCACTACGAGCAGTACTTC. This codes for CASSSGLHYEQYF.